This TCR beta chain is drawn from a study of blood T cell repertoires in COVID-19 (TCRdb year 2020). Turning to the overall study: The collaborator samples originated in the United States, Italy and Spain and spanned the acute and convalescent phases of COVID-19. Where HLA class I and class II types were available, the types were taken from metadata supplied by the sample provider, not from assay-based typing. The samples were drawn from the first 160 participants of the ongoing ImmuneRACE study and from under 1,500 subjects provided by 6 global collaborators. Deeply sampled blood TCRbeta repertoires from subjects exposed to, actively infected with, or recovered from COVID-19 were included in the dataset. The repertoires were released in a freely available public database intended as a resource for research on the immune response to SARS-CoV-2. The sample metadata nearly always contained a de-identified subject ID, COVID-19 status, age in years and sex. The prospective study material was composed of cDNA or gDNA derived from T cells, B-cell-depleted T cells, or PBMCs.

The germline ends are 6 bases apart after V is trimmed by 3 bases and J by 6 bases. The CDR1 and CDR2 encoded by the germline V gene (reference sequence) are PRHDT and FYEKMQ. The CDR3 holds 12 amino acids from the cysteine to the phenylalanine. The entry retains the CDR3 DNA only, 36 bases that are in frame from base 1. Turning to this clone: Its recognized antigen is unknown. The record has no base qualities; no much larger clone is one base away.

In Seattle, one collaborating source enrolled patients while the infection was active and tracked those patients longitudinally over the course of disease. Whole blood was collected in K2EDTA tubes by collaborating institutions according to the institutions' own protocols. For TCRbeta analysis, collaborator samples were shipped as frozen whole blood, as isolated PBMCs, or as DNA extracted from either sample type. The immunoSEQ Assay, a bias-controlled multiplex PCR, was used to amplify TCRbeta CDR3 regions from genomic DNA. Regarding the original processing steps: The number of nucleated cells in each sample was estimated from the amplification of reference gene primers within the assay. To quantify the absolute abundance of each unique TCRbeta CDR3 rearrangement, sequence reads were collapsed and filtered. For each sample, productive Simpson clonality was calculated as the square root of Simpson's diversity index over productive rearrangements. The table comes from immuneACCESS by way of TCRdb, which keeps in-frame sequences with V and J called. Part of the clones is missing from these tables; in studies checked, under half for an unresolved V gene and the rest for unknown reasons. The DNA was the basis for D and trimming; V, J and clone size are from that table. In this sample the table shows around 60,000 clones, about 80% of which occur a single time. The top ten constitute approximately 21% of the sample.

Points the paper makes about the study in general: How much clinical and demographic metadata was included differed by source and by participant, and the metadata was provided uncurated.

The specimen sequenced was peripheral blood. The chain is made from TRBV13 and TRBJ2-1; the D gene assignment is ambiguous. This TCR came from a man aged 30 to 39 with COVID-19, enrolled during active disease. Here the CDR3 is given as CASSFILNEQFF. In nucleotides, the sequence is TGTGCCAGCAGCTTTATCCTCAATGAGCAGTTCTTC.